The present entry profiles one T cell receptor (beta chain) with its context. This entry comes from a study of long-term antiretroviral therapy in people with HIV. Overall study: Collection dates of the earliest samples fall about a decade before the 2015 immediate-ART recommendation.

Each HIV-infected participant was given treatment in the United States. An immunoSEQ assay, version v3.0, was performed at survey level. Each sample had sequencing targeting 40,000-50,000 T-cell genomes. The assay was immunoSEQ multiplex PCR, and TCRdb's table has in-frame clones only and misses some. The table includes tens of thousands of clones, 90% to 95% detected once. Per germline, CDR1 MGHRA and CDR2 YSYEKL. CDR3 size: 15 residues. V lost 1 base and J lost 5; bases outside the gene matches: 6. This rearrangement joins TRBV4-1 to TRBJ2-5; 8 bases match TRBD1. The sequence was obtained from a man under 40 with HIV. The sequencing here drew on unsorted PBMCs, taken about 6.6 years after starting antiretroviral therapy. CDR3 amino acids: CASSQVPTGVETQYF. CDR3 bases: TGCGCCAGCAGCCAAGTCCCGACAGGGGTGGAGACCCAGTACTTC.